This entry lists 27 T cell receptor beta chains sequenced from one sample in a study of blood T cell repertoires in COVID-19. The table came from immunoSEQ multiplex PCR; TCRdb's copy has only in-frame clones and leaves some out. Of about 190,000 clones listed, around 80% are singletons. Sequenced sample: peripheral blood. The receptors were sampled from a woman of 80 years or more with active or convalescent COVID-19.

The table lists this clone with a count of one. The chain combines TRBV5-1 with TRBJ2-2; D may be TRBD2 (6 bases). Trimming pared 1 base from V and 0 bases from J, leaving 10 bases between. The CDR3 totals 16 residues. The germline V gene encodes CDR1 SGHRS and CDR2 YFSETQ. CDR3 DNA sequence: TGCGCCAGCAGCTTGTCGGGGGTCCCGAACACCGGGGAGCTGTTTTTT. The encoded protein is CASSLSGVPNTGELFF. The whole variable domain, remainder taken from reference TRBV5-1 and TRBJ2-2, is KAGVTQTPRYLIKTRGQQVTLSCSPISGHRSVSWYQQTPGQGLQFLFEYFSETQRNKGNFPGRFSGRQFSNSRSEMNVSTLELGDSALYLCASSLSGVPNTGELFFGEGSRLTVL.

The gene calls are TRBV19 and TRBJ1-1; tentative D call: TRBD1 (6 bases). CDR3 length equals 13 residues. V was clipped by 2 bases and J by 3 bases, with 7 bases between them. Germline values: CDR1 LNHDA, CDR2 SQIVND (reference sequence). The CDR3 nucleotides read TGTGCCAGTAGTATAAACAGGGACACTGAAGCTTTCTTT. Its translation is CASSINRDTEAFF.

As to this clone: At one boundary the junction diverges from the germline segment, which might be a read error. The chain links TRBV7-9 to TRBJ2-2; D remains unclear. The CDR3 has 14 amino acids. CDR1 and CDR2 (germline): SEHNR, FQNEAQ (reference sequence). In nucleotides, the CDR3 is TGTGCCAGCAGCATGAGCGAGAACCCCGGGGAGCTGTTTTTT. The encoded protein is CASSMSENPGELFF.

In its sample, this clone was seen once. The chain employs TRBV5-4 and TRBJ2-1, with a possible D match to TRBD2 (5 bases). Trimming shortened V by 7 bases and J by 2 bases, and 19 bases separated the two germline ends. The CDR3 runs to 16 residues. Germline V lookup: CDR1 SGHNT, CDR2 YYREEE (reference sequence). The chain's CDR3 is CASASPPAVTYNEQFF. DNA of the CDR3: TGTGCCAGCGCCTCTCCCCCAGCGGTAACCTACAATGAGCAGTTCTTC.

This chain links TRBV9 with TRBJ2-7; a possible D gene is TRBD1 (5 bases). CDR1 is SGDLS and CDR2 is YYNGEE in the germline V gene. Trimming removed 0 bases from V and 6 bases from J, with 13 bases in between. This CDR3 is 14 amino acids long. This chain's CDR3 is CASSVADKLTEQYF. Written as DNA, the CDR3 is TGTGCCAGCAGCGTAGCGGACAAGCTAACCGAGCAGTACTTC.

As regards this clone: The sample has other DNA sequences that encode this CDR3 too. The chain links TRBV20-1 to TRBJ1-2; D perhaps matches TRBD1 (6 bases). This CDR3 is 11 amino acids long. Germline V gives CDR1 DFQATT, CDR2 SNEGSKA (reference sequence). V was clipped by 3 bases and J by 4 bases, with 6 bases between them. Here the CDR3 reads CSARDSYGYTF. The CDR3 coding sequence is TGCAGTGCTAGGGACAGCTATGGCTACACCTTC.

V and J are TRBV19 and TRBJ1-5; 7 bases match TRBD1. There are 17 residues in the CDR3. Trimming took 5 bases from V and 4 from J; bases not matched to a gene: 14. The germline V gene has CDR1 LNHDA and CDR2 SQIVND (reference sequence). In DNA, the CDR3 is TGTGCCAGTAGTCTGGGACAGTTTCTGGCCGGTAATCAGCCCCAGCATTTT. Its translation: CASSLGQFLAGNQPQHF. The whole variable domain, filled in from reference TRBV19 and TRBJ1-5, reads DGGITQSPKYLFRKEGQNVTLSCEQNLNHDAMYWYRQDPGQGLRLIYYSQIVNDFQKGDIAEGYSVSREKKESFPLTVTSAQKNPTAFYLCASSLGQFLAGNQPQHFGDGTRLSIL.

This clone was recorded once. CDR3 loop: CASRGQGARYQPQHF. The CDR3, as DNA: TGTGCCAGCAGAGGGCAGGGGGCTCGGTATCAGCCCCAGCATTTT. This chain uses TRBV27 with TRBJ1-5; 8 bases fit TRBD1. Germline loops: CDR1 MNHEY, CDR2 SMNVEV (reference sequence). The CDR3 covers 15 residues. After removal of 6 bases from V and 5 bases from J, the junction contained 9 bases not matched to a gene.

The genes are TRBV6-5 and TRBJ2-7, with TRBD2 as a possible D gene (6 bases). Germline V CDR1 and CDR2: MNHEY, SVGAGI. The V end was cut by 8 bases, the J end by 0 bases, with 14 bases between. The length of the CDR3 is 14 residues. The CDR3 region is CASLLGGSSYEQYF. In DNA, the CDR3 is TGTGCCAGCCTATTGGGGGGTAGCTCCTACGAGCAGTACTTC.

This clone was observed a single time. CDR3 region: CASRGTGVQPQHF. In DNA, the CDR3 is TGTGCCAGCAGAGGGACAGGGGTTCAGCCCCAGCATTTT. The gene calls are TRBV12-3 or TRBV12-4 and TRBJ1-5, with 10 bases that match TRBD1. With V trimmed by 6 bases and J by 6 bases, 2 bases remained unmatched. The CDR3 is 13 residues long.

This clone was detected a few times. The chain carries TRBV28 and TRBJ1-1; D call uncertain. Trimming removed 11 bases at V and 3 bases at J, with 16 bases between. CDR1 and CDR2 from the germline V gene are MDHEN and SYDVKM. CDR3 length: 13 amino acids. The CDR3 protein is CAVKSIVDTEAFF. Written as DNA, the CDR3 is TGTGCCGTGAAGAGTATCGTGGACACTGAAGCTTTCTTT. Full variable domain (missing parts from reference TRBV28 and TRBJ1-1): DVKVTQSSRYLVKRTGEKVFLECVQDMDHENMFWYRQDPGLGLRLIYFSYDVKMKEKGDIPEGYSVSREKKERFSLILESASTNQTSMYLCAVKSIVDTEAFFGQGTRLTVV.

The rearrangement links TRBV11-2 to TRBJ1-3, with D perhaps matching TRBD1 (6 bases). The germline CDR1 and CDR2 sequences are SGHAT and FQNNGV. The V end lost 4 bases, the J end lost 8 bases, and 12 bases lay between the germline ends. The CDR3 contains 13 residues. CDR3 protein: CASSYDRRYTIYF. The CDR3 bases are TGTGCCAGCAGCTATGACAGGAGATACACCATATATTTT.

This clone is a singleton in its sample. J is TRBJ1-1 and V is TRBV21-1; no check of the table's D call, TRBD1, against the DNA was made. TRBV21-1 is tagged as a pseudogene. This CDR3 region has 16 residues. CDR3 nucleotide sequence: TGTGCCAGCAGCAAAGGGCCTGACAGGGCGAACACTGAAGCTTTCTTT. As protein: CASSKGPDRANTEAFF.

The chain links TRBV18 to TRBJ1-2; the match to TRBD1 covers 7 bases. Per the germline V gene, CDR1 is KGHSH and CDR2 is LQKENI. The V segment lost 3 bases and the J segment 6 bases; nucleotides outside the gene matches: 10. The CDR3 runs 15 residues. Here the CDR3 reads CASSPDLTGTHGYTF. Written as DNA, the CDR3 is TGTGCCAGCTCACCTGACTTGACAGGGACACATGGCTACACCTTC.

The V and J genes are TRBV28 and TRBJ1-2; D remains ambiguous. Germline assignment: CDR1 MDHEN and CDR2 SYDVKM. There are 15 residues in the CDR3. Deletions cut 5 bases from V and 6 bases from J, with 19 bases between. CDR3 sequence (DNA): TGTGCCAGCAGTAGAATATCCCCCCTCTATGATGGCTACACCTTC. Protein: CASSRISPLYDGYTF.

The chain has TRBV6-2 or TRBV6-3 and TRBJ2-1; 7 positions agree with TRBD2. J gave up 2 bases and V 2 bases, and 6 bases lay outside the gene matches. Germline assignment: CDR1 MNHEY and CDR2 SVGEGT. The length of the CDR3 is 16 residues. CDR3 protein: CASSYLGGGAYNEQFF. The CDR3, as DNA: TGTGCCAGCAGTTACCTTGGCGGGGGAGCCTACAATGAGCAGTTCTTC.

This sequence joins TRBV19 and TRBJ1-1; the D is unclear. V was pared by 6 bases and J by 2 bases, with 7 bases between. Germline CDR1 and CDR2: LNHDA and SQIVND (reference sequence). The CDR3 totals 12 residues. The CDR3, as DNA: TGTGCCAGTAGGAGATTTAACACTGAAGCTTTCTTT. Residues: CASRRFNTEAFF. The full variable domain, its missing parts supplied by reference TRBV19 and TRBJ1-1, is DGGITQSPKYLFRKEGQNVTLSCEQNLNHDAMYWYRQDPGQGLRLIYYSQIVNDFQKGDIAEGYSVSREKKESFPLTVTSAQKNPTAFYLCASRRFNTEAFFGQGTRLTVV.

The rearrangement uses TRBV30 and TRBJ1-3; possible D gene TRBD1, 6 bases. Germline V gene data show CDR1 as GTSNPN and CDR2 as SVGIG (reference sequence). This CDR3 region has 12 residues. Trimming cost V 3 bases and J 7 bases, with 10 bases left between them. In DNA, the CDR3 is TGTGCCTGGAGGGGGGCAGGGAACACCATATATTTT. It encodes CAWRGAGNTIYF.

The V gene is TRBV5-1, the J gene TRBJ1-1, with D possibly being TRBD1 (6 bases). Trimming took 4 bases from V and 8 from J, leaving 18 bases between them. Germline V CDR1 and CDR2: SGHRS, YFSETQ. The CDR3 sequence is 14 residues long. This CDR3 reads CASSPDRRTPEAFF. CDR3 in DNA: TGCGCCAGCAGCCCCGACAGGCGGACACCCGAAGCTTTCTTT.

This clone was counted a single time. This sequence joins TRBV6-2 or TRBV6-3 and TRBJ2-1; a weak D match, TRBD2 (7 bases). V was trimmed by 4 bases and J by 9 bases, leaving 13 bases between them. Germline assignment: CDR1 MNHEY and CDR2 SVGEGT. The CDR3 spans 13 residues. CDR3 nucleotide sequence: TGTGCCAGCAGTTTGGGGGGGCCTTTTGAGCAGTTCTTC. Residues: CASSLGGPFEQFF.

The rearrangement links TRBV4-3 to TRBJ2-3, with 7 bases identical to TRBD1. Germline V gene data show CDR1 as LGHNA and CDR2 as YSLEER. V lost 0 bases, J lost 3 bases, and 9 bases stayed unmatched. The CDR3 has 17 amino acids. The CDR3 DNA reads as TGCGCCAGCAGCCAAGAAGGTCCAGGGGGTTTTACAGATACGCAGTATTTT. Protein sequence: CASSQEGPGGFTDTQYF.

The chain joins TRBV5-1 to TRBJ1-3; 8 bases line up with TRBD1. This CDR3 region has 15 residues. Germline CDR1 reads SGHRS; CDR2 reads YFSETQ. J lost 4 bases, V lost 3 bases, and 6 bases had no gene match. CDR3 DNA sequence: TGCGCCAGCAGCTCGACAGGGGATGCAGGAAACACCATATATTTT. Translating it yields CASSSTGDAGNTIYF.

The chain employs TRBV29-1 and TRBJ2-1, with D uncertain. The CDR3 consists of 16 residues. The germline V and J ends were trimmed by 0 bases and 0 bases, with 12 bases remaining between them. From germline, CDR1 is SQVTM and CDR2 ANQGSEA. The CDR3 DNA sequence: TGCAGCGTTGAAGATCTACCACTGAGCTCCTACAATGAGCAGTTCTTC. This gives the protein CSVEDLPLSSYNEQFF.

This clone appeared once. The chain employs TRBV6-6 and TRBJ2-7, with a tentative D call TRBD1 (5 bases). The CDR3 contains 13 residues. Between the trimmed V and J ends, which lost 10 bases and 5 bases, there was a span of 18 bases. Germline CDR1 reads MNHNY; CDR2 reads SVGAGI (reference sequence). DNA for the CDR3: TGTGCCACTTCCCCATTTGGGGCCCACGAGCAGTACTTC. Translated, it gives CATSPFGAHEQYF.

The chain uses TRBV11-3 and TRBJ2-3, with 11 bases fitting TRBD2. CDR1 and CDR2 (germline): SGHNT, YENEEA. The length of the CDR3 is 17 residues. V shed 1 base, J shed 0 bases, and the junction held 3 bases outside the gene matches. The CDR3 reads CASSLGLAGGSTDTQYF. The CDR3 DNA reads TGTGCCAGCAGCTTAGGCCTAGCGGGGGGCAGCACAGATACGCAGTATTTT.

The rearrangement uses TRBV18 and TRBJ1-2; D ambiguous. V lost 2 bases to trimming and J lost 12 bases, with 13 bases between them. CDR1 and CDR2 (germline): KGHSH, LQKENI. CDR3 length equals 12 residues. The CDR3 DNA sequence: TGTGCCAGCTCACCATCTCATGAGGGCCACACCTTC. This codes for CASSPSHEGHTF. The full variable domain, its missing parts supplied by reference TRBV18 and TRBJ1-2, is NAGVMQNPRHLVRRRGQEARLRCSPMKGHSHVYWYRQLPEEGLKFMVYLQKENIIDESGMPKERFSAEFPKEGPSILRIQQVVRGDSAAYFCASSPSHEGHTFGSGTRLTVV.

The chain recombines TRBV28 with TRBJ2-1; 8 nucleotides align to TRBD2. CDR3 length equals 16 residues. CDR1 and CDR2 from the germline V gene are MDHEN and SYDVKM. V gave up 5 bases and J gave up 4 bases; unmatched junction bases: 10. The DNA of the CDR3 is TGTGCCAGCAGTGTCCCTACGGGGGGGGAATACAATGAGCAGTTCTTC. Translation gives CASSVPTGGEYNEQFF.